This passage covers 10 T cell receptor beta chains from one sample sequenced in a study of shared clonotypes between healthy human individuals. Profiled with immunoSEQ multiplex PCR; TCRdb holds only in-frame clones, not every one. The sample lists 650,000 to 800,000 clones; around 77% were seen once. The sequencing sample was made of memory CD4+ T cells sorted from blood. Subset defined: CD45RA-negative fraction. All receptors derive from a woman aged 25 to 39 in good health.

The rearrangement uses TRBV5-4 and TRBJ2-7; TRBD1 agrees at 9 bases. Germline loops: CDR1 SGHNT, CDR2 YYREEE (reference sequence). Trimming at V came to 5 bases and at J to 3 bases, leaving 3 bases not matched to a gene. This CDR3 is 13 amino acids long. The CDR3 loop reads CASRRDRDYEQYF. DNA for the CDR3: TGTGCCAGCAGGCGGGACAGGGACTACGAGCAGTACTTC.

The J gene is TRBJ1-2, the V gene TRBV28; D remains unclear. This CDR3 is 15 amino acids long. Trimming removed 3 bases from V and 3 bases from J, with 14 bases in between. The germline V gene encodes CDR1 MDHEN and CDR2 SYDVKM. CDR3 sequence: CASSFRPGRHYGYTF. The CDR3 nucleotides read TGTGCCAGCAGTTTTAGGCCCGGGAGGCACTATGGCTACACCTTC.

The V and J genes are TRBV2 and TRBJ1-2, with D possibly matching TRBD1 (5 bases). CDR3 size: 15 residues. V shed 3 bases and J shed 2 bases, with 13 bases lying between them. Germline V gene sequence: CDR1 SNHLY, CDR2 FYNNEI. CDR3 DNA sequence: TGTGCCAGCAGTGAGTTCAGGGCGTCGAACTATGGCTACACCTTC. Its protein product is CASSEFRASNYGYTF.

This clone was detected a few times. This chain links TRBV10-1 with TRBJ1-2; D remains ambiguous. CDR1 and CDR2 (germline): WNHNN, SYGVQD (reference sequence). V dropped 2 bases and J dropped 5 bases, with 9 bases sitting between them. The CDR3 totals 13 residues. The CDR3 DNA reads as TGCGCCAGCAGTGAGCAGAGGTTTTATGGCTACACCTTC. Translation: CASSEQRFYGYTF.

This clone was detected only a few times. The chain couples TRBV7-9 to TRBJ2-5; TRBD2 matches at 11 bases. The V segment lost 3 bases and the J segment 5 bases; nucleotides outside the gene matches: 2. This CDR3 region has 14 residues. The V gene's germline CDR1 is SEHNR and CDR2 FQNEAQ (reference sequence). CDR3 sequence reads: CASSFTSGSETQYF. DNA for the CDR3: TGTGCCAGCAGCTTCACTAGCGGGAGTGAGACCCAGTACTTC.

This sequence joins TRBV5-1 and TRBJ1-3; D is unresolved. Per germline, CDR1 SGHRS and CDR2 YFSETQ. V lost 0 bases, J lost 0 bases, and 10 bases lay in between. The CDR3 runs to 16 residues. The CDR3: CASSLEGRFSGNTIYF. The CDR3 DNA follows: TGCGCCAGCAGCTTGGAAGGACGTTTCTCTGGAAACACCATATATTTT.

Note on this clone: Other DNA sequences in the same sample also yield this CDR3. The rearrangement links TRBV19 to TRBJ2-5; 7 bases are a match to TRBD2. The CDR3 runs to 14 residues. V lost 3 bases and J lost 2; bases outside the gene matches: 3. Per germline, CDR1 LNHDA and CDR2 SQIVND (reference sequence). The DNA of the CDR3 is TGTGCCAGTAGTATGGGGGGGATTCAAGAGACCCAGTACTTC. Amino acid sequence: CASSMGGIQETQYF. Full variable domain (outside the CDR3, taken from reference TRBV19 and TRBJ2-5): DGGITQSPKYLFRKEGQNVTLSCEQNLNHDAMYWYRQDPGQGLRLIYYSQIVNDFQKGDIAEGYSVSREKKESFPLTVTSAQKNPTAFYLCASSMGGIQETQYFGPGTRLLVL.

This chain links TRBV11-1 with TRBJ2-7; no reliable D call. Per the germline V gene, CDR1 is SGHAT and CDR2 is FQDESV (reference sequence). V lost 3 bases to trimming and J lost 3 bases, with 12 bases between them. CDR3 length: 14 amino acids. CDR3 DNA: TGTGCCAGCAGCTTTAACGACGGTAGCTACGAGCAGTACTTC. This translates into CASSFNDGSYEQYF.

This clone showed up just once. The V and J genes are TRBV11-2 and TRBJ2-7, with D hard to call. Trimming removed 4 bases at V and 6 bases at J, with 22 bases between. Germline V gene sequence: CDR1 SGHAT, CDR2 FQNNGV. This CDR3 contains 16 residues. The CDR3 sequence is CASSYPPGSPTGEQYF. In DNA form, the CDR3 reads TGTGCCAGCAGCTACCCTCCCGGGTCCCCCACCGGCGAGCAGTACTTC.

In nucleotides, the CDR3 is TGTGCCACCAGCAGAGCGCCTCCGGACAGACCCTACAATGAGCAGTTCTTC. Amino acids: CATSRAPPDRPYNEQFF. This sequence joins TRBV15 and TRBJ2-1; D may be TRBD1 (6 bases). Germline V gene lookup returns CDR1 LNHNV and CDR2 YYDKDF (reference sequence). The CDR3 loop spans 17 amino acids. The germline V and J ends were trimmed by 1 base and 2 bases, with 15 bases remaining between them.